This T cell receptor beta chain stems from a study of PD-1 blockade in classical Hodgkin lymphoma. V was pared by 2 bases and J by 5 bases, with 8 bases of the junction left unmatched. This CDR3 spans 16 amino acids. Germline loops: CDR1 ENHRY, CDR2 SYGVKD. Study-level findings and limits: What caused the repertoire differences, perhaps disease activity or prior therapy, remains undefined. It was reported that newly diagnosed patients had less baseline TCR diversity than healthy donors.

A note on this clone: Its antigen is undetermined.

Method: immunoSEQ multiplex PCR; TCRdb's copy keeps in-frame clones and lacks some. Counted here are about 3,400 clones, more than 75% occurring once; the ten biggest clones make up around 15%. Noted time point: newly diagnosed, previously untreated cHL patient sample. Thawed PBMCs supplied CD8+ T cells via magnetic negative selection. For comparison, PBMCs from newly diagnosed, untreated classical Hodgkin lymphoma were used. This sequence joins TRBV10-3 and TRBJ2-5; TRBD2 matches at 10 bases. The receptor was isolated from a human donor with classical Hodgkin lymphoma. The sample comprised CD8+ T cells from blood. This CDR3 reads CAISEVASGSGETQYF. CDR3 in DNA: TGTGCCATCAGTGAGGTCGCTAGCGGGAGTGGCGAGACCCAGTACTTC.